The 22 T cell receptor beta chains below were found in one sample sequenced in a study of T cell changes during pregnancy in multiple sclerosis. Method: immunoSEQ multiplex PCR; TCRdb's copy keeps in-frame clones and lacks some. The data contain fewer than 55,000 clones, 85% to 95% of them singletons. The source material was peripheral blood. These receptors all stem from a female donor with multiple sclerosis, enrolled in a pregnancy study.

CDR3 coding DNA: TGCAGCGTAATCGGGACAGGAAAGTCTGGGGCCAACGTCCTGACTTTC. Translation gives CSVIGTGKSGANVLTF. The J gene is TRBJ2-6, the V gene TRBV29-1; 8 bases align to TRBD1. Germline V lookup: CDR1 SQVTM, CDR2 ANQGSEA. V shed 6 bases, J shed 1 base, and the junction held 8 bases outside the gene matches. This CDR3 spans 16 amino acids.

The chain uses TRBV10-3 and TRBJ2-2, with 11 bases matching TRBD2. CDR3 length: 13 amino acids. With 10 bases clipped from V and 6 bases from J, the junction kept 4 bases outside the gene matches. Germline assignment: CDR1 ENHRY and CDR2 SYGVKD. CDR3 region: CATSGRSPGELFF. The CDR3 DNA is TGTGCCACTAGCGGGAGGTCGCCCGGGGAGCTGTTTTTT.

The gene calls are TRBV6-6 and TRBJ2-1; 10 bases align to TRBD2. Germline values: CDR1 MNHNY, CDR2 SVGAGI (reference sequence). The CDR3 spans 15 residues. The ends lost 0 bases at V and 7 bases at J; junction bases unmatched: 3. CDR3 amino acids: CASSYSRTSGNEQFF. In DNA, the CDR3 is TGTGCCAGCAGTTACTCCCGGACTAGCGGAAATGAGCAGTTCTTC.

The chain recombines TRBV6-1 with TRBJ1-1; D is uncertain. This CDR3 spans 14 amino acids. V was trimmed by 4 bases and J by 3 bases, leaving 12 bases between them. Germline V CDR1 and CDR2: MNHNS, SASEGT. The CDR3 region is CASSATDGYTEAFF. The CDR3 bases are TGTGCCAGCAGTGCCACGGACGGGTACACTGAAGCTTTCTTT.

A few counts support this clone. This chain connects TRBV18 to TRBJ1-5; D not resolved. Germline V lookup: CDR1 KGHSH, CDR2 LQKENI. This CDR3 contains 15 residues. Deletions cut 6 bases from V and 0 bases from J, with 12 bases between. The CDR3: CASSPDRYSNQPQHF. CDR3 sequence (DNA): TGTGCCAGCTCTCCAGACCGGTATAGCAATCAGCCCCAGCATTTT.

The chain recombines TRBV2 with TRBJ2-1; 14 bases match TRBD2. V was pared by 8 bases and J by 8 bases, with 11 bases of the junction left unmatched. The CDR3 is 16 residues long. Germline CDR1 and CDR2: SNHLY and FYNNEI. The CDR3 is CASGRQGLAGVDEQFF. For the CDR3, the DNA is TGTGCCAGCGGACGCCAGGGACTAGCGGGAGTCGATGAGCAGTTCTTC.

The genes are TRBV10-3 and TRBJ2-3, with TRBD2 matching 7 bases. The V gene end was trimmed by 11 bases and the J gene end by 0 bases; junction bases not matched to a gene: 14. The CDR3 runs to 16 residues. CDR1 ENHRY and CDR2 SYGVKD come from the germline V gene. This CDR3 is CASRDYRNSSTDTQYF. The CDR3 bases are TGTGCCTCCCGGGACTACCGTAACTCTAGCACAGATACGCAGTATTTT.

This clone was seen more than once but under ten times. The genes are TRBV5-5 and TRBJ1-5; D unclear. Germline CDR1 SGHKS, CDR2 YYEKEE (reference sequence). V lost 4 bases to trimming and J lost 7 bases, with 18 bases between them. The CDR3 totals 15 residues. DNA of the CDR3: TGTGCCAGCAGCCATGAGGGTGACGGCCGGCAGCCCCAGCATTTT. Encoded protein: CASSHEGDGRQPQHF.

This sequence joins TRBV11-3 and TRBJ2-1; 14 bases are a match to TRBD2. CDR1 is SGHNT, CDR2 YENEEA, per germline. With 5 bases clipped from V and 7 bases from J, the junction kept 7 bases outside the gene matches. The CDR3 is 16 residues long. The CDR3 protein is CASSTRLAGGKNEQFF. CDR3 DNA: TGTGCCAGCAGCACCCGACTAGCGGGAGGGAAGAATGAGCAGTTCTTC.

Details on this clone: A junction end diverges from the germline sequence, so it may reflect a read error. The chain uses TRBV5-4 and TRBJ2-1, with D tentatively TRBD1 (5 bases). The CDR3 is made up of 14 amino acids. The germline V gene has CDR1 SGHNT and CDR2 YYREEE (reference sequence). CDR3 DNA: TGTACCAGCAGCCCTCAATACTCGACAGATGAGCAGTTCTTC. Translated: CTSSPQYSTDEQFF. The full variable domain, completed using reference TRBV5-4 and TRBJ2-1, is ETGVTQSPTHLIKTRGQQVTLRCSSQSGHNTVSWYQQALGQGPQFIFQYYREEENGRGNFPPRFSGLQFPNYSSELNVNALELDDSALYLCTSSPQYSTDEQFFGPGTRLTVL.

This sequence joins TRBV7-9 and TRBJ1-3, with D tentatively TRBD1 (5 bases). The CDR3 is 13 residues long. CDR1 SEHNR and CDR2 FQNEAQ come from the germline V gene (reference sequence). V was clipped by 11 bases and J by 9 bases, with 20 bases between them. CDR3 bases: TGTGCCCTCAACGGGGGACCCCAAGGCACCATATATTTT. It encodes CALNGGPQGTIYF.

The V call is TRBV7-8, the J call TRBJ1-3; D ambiguous. CDR3 size: 15 residues. Germline V lookup: CDR1 SGHVS, CDR2 FQNEAQ. V lost 1 base and J 0 bases, leaving 7 bases between the germline ends. The CDR3 protein is CASSLVAGSGNTIYF. CDR3 nucleotide sequence: TGTGCCAGCAGCTTAGTCGCTGGCTCTGGAAACACCATATATTTT. The full variable domain, its missing parts supplied by reference TRBV7-8 and TRBJ1-3, is GAGVSQSPRYKVAKRGQDVALRCDPISGHVSLFWYQQALGQGPEFLTYFQNEAQLDKSGLPSDRFFAERPEGSVSTLKIQRTQQEDSAVYLCASSLVAGSGNTIYFGEGSWLTVV.

The chain recombines TRBV7-9 with TRBJ2-3; 11 bases are a match to TRBD2. Germline V CDR1 and CDR2: SEHNR, FQNEAQ (reference sequence). The CDR3 spans 16 residues. The V gene end was trimmed by 2 bases and the J gene end by 4 bases; junction bases not matched to a gene: 5. CDR3 coding DNA: TGTGCCAGCAGCTTACTGCTAGCGGGAGGATCAGATACGCAGTATTTT. Its protein product is CASSLLLAGGSDTQYF.

V and J are TRBV6-1 and TRBJ1-4, with D hard to call. This CDR3 is built from 15 residues. V was clipped by 1 base and J by 7 bases, with 13 bases between them. From germline, CDR1 is MNHNS and CDR2 SASEGT. The CDR3 DNA follows: TGTGCCAGCAGTGAAGGCGGAGCGGCAGGTGAAAAACTGTTTTTT. Translated, it gives CASSEGGAAGEKLFF.

The V call is TRBV5-1, the J call TRBJ2-7, with TRBD2 identical over 12 bases. Germline V gene sequence: CDR1 SGHRS, CDR2 YFSETQ. This CDR3 contains 19 residues. Germline trimming cut 0 bases from V and 2 bases from J; bases unmatched to any gene: 12. The CDR3 spells CASSLVFTLAGGEPYEQYF. The CDR3 bases are TGCGCCAGCAGCTTGGTCTTTACCCTAGCGGGAGGGGAGCCCTACGAGCAGTACTTC.

This chain joins TRBV28 and TRBJ2-3; D may be TRBD2 (5 bases). Germline CDR1 and CDR2: MDHEN and SYDVKM. V lost 8 bases, J lost 5 bases, and 20 bases lay in between. The CDR3 spans 15 residues. This CDR3 reads CASSAKGSRRDTQYF. CDR3 DNA sequence: TGTGCCAGCTCGGCGAAAGGGAGTAGGAGAGATACGCAGTATTTT.

This rearrangement joins TRBV4-1 to TRBJ2-5; 11 nucleotides line up with TRBD1. This CDR3 is built from 15 residues. With 4 bases clipped from V and 0 bases from J, the junction kept 1 base outside the gene matches. The germline V gene has CDR1 MGHRA and CDR2 YSYEKL. The CDR3 is CASSRGQGDQETQYF. The CDR3 DNA sequence: TGCGCCAGCAGCCGGGGACAGGGGGACCAAGAGACCCAGTACTTC.

V gene TRBV7-2 combines with J gene TRBJ2-3; a weak D match, TRBD2 (6 bases). V lost 0 bases and J lost 3, with 13 bases in between. The germline V gene encodes CDR1 SGHTA and CDR2 FQGNSA. The CDR3 consists of 16 residues. CDR3 nucleotide sequence: TGTGCCAGCAGCTTAGCTATGGGCGGGATGACAGATACGCAGTATTTT. Its translation: CASSLAMGGMTDTQYF.

V is TRBV28 and J is TRBJ1-2, with 9 bases lining up with TRBD1. The V segment lost 6 bases and the J segment 4 bases; nucleotides outside the gene matches: 9. This CDR3 region has 15 residues. Germline V gives CDR1 MDHEN, CDR2 SYDVKM. The CDR3 protein is CASSSGTGLFYGYTF. The CDR3 DNA reads as TGTGCCAGCAGCTCCGGGACAGGGCTTTTCTATGGCTACACCTTC.

The chain employs TRBV11-3 and TRBJ2-2, with D possibly matching TRBD1 (8 bases). The CDR3 loop spans 17 amino acids. The V gene lost 0 bases and the J gene lost 5 bases, with 16 bases spanning the gap. From germline, CDR1 is SGHNT and CDR2 YENEEA. The CDR3 reads CASSLDLQGEGTGELFF. The CDR3 DNA reads as TGTGCCAGCAGCTTAGACCTACAGGGGGAGGGAACCGGGGAGCTGTTTTTT.

This clone is a singleton in its sample. The chain is built from TRBV6-1 and TRBJ2-7; no firm D call. Germline CDR1 MNHNS, CDR2 SASEGT. V lost 1 base to trimming and J lost 5 bases, with 9 bases between them. The CDR3 sequence is 13 residues long. This chain's CDR3 is CASSEVWGDEQYF. CDR3 in DNA: TGTGCCAGCAGTGAAGTGTGGGGTGACGAGCAGTACTTC.

The V and J genes are TRBV6-1 and TRBJ2-1; TRBD2 matches 7 bases. This CDR3 is 15 amino acids long. Germline values: CDR1 MNHNS, CDR2 SASEGT. Losses at the gene ends were 6 bases for V and 1 base for J; bases not matched to a gene: 6. The CDR3 sequence is CASRRTRISYNEQFF. Here the CDR3 DNA reads TGTGCCAGCAGAAGGACTAGGATATCCTACAATGAGCAGTTCTTC.